This TCR beta chain was retrieved from a study of blood T cells in healthy people across ages. The second PCR ran 7 to 11 cycles with a sample-barcoded 5' primer and J-beta primers. All samples yielded 3 million or more CDR3-containing paired-end reads. MiXCR, run by TCRdb on the 5' RACE reads, gives a single entry per CDR3 protein. This sample has under 2,000,000 distinct CDR3 sequences; just under 50% occur once, and the top ten carry roughly 2.1%. With regard to this clonotype: Antigen: not known.

General study points: Aged donors had fewer naive CD4+ cells and lower diversity than long-lived donors.

CDR1 is MDHEN, CDR2 SYDVKM, per germline. The V end was cut by 6 bases, the J end by 1 base, with 13 bases between. This CDR3 has 15 residues. The chain uses TRBV28 and TRBJ2-1; D possibly matches TRBD1 or TRBD2 (5 bases each). The TCR originated in a woman aged 35 to 49 in good health. The sample taken for sequencing was blood. In DNA, the CDR3 is TGTGCCAGCAGCAACCGAGAGGGGTCCTACAATGAGCAGTTCTTC. As protein: CASSNREGSYNEQFF.